Ten or more counts support the clone carrying this T cell receptor (beta chain). Its antigen is still unknown. This entry belongs to a study of T-cell memory formation after mild COVID-19. TCRdb itself ran the 5' RACE reads through MiXCR, one entry per CDR3 protein. The table records around 340,000 distinct CDR3 sequences, roughly 15% of them present only once. General study findings and limits: Some clones that responded were present in memory (sampled pre-infection), which suggests cross-reactive memory joined.

Sequencing used PBMCs or a T cell subset sorted from them (not recorded which). The clonotype comes from a man between 18 and 29 years old who had mild COVID-19 (a few samples of this study predate the infection). Cell type and time point are not known.

In nucleotides, the CDR3 is TGTGCCAGCAGCTCCCAGGGCGGACCCGGGGAGCTGTTTTTT. It specifies CASSSQGGPGELFF. V and J are TRBV7-9 and TRBJ2-2, with a tentative D call TRBD1 (5 bases). This CDR3 is built from 14 residues. CDR1 SEHNR and CDR2 FQNEAQ come from the germline V gene (reference sequence). Trimming took off 4 bases at V and 6 bases at J, with 12 bases between the two ends.